The clone carrying this T cell receptor (beta chain) was found a few times. Its antigen is currently unknown. This CDR3 region has 16 residues. V was pared by 5 bases and J by 3 bases, with 7 bases of the junction left unmatched. The V gene's germline CDR1 is LGHDT and CDR2 YNNKEL (reference sequence). Not enrolled were patients with uncontrolled infection, other autoimmune disease, pregnancy or lactation. Amplification yielded TCR beta CDR3 regions, with RNA transcripts as the source. A set of HTBI primers served as the primers for a first-round RT-PCR of the TCR CDR3. TCRdb independently ran MiXCR on the multiplex PCR reads; one entry per CDR3 protein. The table shows fewer than 750,000 distinct CDR3 sequences, with roughly 50% occurring only once. This entry comes from a study of T cells in Graves' hyperthyroidism and ophthalmopathy. Study results and limitations: A model of 13 V-J features distinguished ophthalmopathy from stable hyperthyroidism. Peripheral blood also featured most of the thyroid clonotypes expanded above 0.001.

The chain uses TRBV3-1 and TRBJ2-2, with TRBD2 identical over 9 bases. The TCR comes from a woman aged 18-35 years with Graves' hyperthyroidism. Input material: peripheral blood or thyroid tissue (not recorded which). CDR3 nucleotides: TGTGCCAGCAGCGAACTAGCGGGCGGTGACACCGGGGAGCTGTTTTTT. It codes for CASSELAGGDTGELFF.